Listed below are T cell receptor beta chains from one sample, sequenced in a study of post-analysis software for immune sequencing data. TCRdb re-analysed the PCR reads in MiXCR, keeping a single row per CDR3 protein. The sample includes 380,000 or so distinct CDR3 sequences, roughly 36% of them seen just once. The specimen was blood. The receptors originated from a girl under 18 with multiple sclerosis. CDR3s include the opening cysteine and the closing phenylalanine or tryptophan.

cdr3_aa: CASRSPLSVVYTF
j_call: TRBJ1-2
v_call: TRBV7-9

cdr3_aa: CASRSNRGDAGYEQYF
j_call: TRBJ2-7
v_call: TRBV12-3/TRBV12-4

cdr3_aa: CASSPHENGYNEQFF
j_call: TRBJ2-1
v_call: TRBV7-9

cdr3_aa: CSVGQAPCNEQFF
j_call: TRBJ2-1
v_call: TRBV29-1

cdr3_aa: CASKTDRPVMETQYF
j_call: TRBJ2-5
v_call: TRBV7-8

cdr3_aa: CASSLGQAWYEQYF
j_call: TRBJ2-7
v_call: TRBV7-2

cdr3_aa: CASALLGGNQPQHF
j_call: TRBJ1-5
v_call: TRBV12-5

cdr3_aa: CATSDATASSYNEQFF
j_call: TRBJ2-1
v_call: TRBV24-1

cdr3_aa: CASEGQANTEAFF
j_call: TRBJ1-1
v_call: TRBV12-3/TRBV12-4

cdr3_aa: CSARDVRLADTSWEQYF
j_call: TRBJ2-7
v_call: TRBV20-1

cdr3_aa: CASSRLWGLPKNIQYF
j_call: TRBJ2-4
v_call: TRBV4-1

cdr3_aa: CSGWTSVGEQFF
j_call: TRBJ2-1
v_call: TRBV29-1

cdr3_aa: CASLDFRQNTEAFF
j_call: TRBJ1-1
v_call: TRBV6-6

cdr3_aa: CSVGERGETQYF
j_call: TRBJ2-5
v_call: TRBV29-1

cdr3_aa: CASSKEGTGFPYEQYF
j_call: TRBJ2-7
v_call: TRBV3-1

cdr3_aa: CASSQDIDEQYF
j_call: TRBJ2-7
v_call: TRBV3-1

cdr3_aa: CSVEGQGVATDTQYF
j_call: TRBJ2-3
v_call: TRBV29-1

cdr3_aa: CASSLYGVSRETQYF
j_call: TRBJ2-5
v_call: TRBV27

cdr3_aa: CASSQDSAVGQSALHF
j_call: TRBJ1-6
v_call: TRBV3-1

cdr3_aa: CASSYTGGDTQYF
j_call: TRBJ2-3
v_call: TRBV7-3

cdr3_aa: CASSSDLGTQKNTEAFF
j_call: TRBJ1-1
v_call: TRBV12-3/TRBV12-4

cdr3_aa: CASSTMGGGAVYEQYF
j_call: TRBJ2-7
v_call: TRBV28

cdr3_aa: CAISEDSLYGYTF
j_call: TRBJ1-2
v_call: TRBV10-3

cdr3_aa: CASSSPGPRGERTQYF
j_call: TRBJ2-3
v_call: TRBV28

cdr3_aa: CASTTAGLAGGFADTQYF
j_call: TRBJ2-3
v_call: TRBV12-3/TRBV12-4

cdr3_aa: CASSTSQLAKNIQYF
j_call: TRBJ2-4
v_call: TRBV2

cdr3_aa: CASSLGRRKSTDTQYF
j_call: TRBJ2-3
v_call: TRBV12-3/TRBV12-4

cdr3_aa: CASSWGLAGVKNIQYF
j_call: TRBJ2-4
v_call: TRBV7-2

cdr3_aa: CASSVGARDPGNTIYF
j_call: TRBJ1-3
v_call: TRBV5-1

cdr3_aa: CATSGDGNEQFF
j_call: TRBJ2-1
v_call: TRBV24-1

cdr3_aa: CASSAGGDPGYEQYF
j_call: TRBJ2-7
v_call: TRBV4-1

cdr3_aa: CASSLGGGVSYEQYF
j_call: TRBJ2-7
v_call: TRBV5-1

cdr3_aa: CATYRQGSTDTQYF
j_call: TRBJ2-3
v_call: TRBV12-3/TRBV12-4

cdr3_aa: CASSSGQPYGYTF
j_call: TRBJ1-2
v_call: TRBV28

cdr3_aa: CASSQDRGLAGGGEQFF
j_call: TRBJ2-1
v_call: TRBV3-1

cdr3_aa: CASSQDLETQYF
j_call: TRBJ2-5
v_call: TRBV4-2

cdr3_aa: CASKTGPLGKLFF
j_call: TRBJ1-4
v_call: TRBV2

cdr3_aa: CASSPGTSGLDTQYF
j_call: TRBJ2-3
v_call: TRBV12-3/TRBV12-4

cdr3_aa: CASSFGPPLSGANVLTF
j_call: TRBJ2-6
v_call: TRBV7-3

cdr3_aa: CASKGPFYEQYF
j_call: -
v_call: TRBV28

cdr3_aa: CASSPPRAGPDNEQFF
j_call: TRBJ2-1
v_call: TRBV18

cdr3_aa: CSASVQGGTEAFF
j_call: TRBJ1-1
v_call: TRBV20-1

cdr3_aa: CARSLSGTVETQYF
j_call: TRBJ2-5
v_call: TRBV27

cdr3_aa: CASSLPTSGSTKQYF
j_call: TRBJ2-7
v_call: TRBV7-2

cdr3_aa: CASSRGDREGEQPQHF
j_call: TRBJ1-5
v_call: TRBV12-3/TRBV12-4

cdr3_aa: CATSLGDYNEQFF
j_call: TRBJ2-1
v_call: TRBV5-1